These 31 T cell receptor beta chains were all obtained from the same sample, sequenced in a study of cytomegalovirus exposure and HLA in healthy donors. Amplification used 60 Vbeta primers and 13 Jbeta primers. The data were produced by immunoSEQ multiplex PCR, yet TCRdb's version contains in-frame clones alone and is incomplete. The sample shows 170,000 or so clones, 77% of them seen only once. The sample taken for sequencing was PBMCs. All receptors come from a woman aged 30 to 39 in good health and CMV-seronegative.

CDR3 residues: CASSISNLGTDTQYF. For the CDR3, the DNA is TGTGCCAGCAGCATTAGTAATCTGGGCACAGATACGCAGTATTTT. This chain links TRBV7-2 with TRBJ2-3; D ambiguous. CDR3 length equals 15 residues. Germline loops: CDR1 SGHTA, CDR2 FQGNSA. V lost 5 bases, J lost 1 base, and 13 bases lay in between.

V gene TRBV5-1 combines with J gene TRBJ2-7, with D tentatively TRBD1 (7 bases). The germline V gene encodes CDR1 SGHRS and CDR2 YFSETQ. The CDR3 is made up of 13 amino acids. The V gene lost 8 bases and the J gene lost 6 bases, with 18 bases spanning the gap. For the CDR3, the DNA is TGCGCCAGTGCGGGACAGCCAGCTACCGAGCAGTACTTC. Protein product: CASAGQPATEQYF.

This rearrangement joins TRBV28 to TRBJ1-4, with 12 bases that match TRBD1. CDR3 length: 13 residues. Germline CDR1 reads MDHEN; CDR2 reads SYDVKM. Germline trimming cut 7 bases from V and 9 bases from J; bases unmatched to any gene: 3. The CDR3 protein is CASTGQGAQKLFF. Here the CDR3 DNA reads TGTGCCAGCACGGGACAGGGGGCGCAAAAACTGTTTTTT. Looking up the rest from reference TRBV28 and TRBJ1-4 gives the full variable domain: DVKVTQSSRYLVKRTGEKVFLECVQDMDHENMFWYRQDPGLGLRLIYFSYDVKMKEKGDIPEGYSVSREKKERFSLILESASTNQTSMYLCASTGQGAQKLFFGSGTQLSVL.

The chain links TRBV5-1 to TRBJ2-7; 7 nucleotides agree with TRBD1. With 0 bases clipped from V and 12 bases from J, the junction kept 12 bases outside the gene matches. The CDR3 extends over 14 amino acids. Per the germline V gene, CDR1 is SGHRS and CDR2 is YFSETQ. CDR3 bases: TGCGCCAGCAGCTTGGCGGGTTCAGGGGGTATCCTGTACTTC. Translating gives CASSLAGSGGILYF.

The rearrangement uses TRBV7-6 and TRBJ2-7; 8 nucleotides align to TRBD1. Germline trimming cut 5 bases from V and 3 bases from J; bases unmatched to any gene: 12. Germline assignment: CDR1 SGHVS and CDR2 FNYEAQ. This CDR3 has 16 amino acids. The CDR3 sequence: CASSPGQGAYYYEQYF. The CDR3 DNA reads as TGTGCCAGCAGCCCCGGACAGGGTGCCTACTACTACGAGCAGTACTTC.

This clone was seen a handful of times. CDR3 amino acids: CASSPQPGQASGANVLTF. The CDR3 DNA reads as TGTGCCAGCTCACCGCAACCGGGACAGGCCTCTGGGGCCAACGTCCTGACTTTC. This chain connects TRBV18 to TRBJ2-6; TRBD1 agrees at 8 bases. Germline assignment: CDR1 KGHSH and CDR2 LQKENI. With 3 bases clipped from V and 0 bases from J, the junction kept 7 bases outside the gene matches. This CDR3 region has 18 residues.

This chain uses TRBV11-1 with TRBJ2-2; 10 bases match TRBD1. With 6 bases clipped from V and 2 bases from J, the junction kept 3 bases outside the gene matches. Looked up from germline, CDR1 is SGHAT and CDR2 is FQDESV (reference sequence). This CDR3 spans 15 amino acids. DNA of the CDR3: TGTGCCAGCAGTAGGGACAGGGGAAACACCGGGGAGCTGTTTTTT. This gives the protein CASSRDRGNTGELFF.

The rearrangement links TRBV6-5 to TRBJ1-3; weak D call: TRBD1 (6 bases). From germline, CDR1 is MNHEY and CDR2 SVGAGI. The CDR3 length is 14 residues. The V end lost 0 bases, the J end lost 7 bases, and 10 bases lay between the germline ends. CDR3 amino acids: CASSYSSRGNTIYF. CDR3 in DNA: TGTGCCAGCAGTTACTCGAGCAGGGGCAACACCATATATTTT.

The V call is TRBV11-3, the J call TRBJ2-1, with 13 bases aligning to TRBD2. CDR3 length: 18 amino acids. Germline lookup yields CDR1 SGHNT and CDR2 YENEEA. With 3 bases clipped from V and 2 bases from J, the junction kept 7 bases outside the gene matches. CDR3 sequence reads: CASSFGLAGDPAYNEQFF. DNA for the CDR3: TGTGCCAGCAGCTTCGGACTAGCGGGGGACCCTGCCTACAATGAGCAGTTCTTC.

For the CDR3, the DNA is TGTGCCAGCTCACAGGGGGGGCTTATCTACGGAAACACCATATATTTT. It is translated as CASSQGGLIYGNTIYF. This chain joins TRBV18 and TRBJ1-3; maybe TRBD1 (6 bases). Trimming removed 4 bases from V and 4 bases from J, with 17 bases in between. Germline V gene lookup returns CDR1 KGHSH and CDR2 LQKENI. The CDR3 has 16 residues.

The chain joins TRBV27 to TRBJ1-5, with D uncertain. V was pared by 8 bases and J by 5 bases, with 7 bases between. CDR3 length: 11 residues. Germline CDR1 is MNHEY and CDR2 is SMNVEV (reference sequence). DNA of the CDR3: TGTGCCAGCGGGCCGTATCAGCCCCAGCATTTT. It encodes CASGPYQPQHF.

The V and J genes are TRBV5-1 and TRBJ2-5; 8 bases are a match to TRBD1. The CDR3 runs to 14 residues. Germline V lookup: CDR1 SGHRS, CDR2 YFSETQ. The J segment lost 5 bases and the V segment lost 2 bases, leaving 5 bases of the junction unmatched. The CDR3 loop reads CASSFQGAEETQYF. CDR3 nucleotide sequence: TGCGCCAGCAGCTTCCAGGGGGCGGAGGAGACCCAGTACTTC. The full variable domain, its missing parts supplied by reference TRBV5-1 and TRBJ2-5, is KAGVTQTPRYLIKTRGQQVTLSCSPISGHRSVSWYQQTPGQGLQFLFEYFSETQRNKGNFPGRFSGRQFSNSRSEMNVSTLELGDSALYLCASSFQGAEETQYFGPGTRLLVL.

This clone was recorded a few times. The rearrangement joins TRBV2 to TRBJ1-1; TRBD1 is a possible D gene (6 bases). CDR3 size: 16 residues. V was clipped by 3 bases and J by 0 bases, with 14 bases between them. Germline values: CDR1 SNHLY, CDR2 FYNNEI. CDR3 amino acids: CASSDRDTQMNTEAFF. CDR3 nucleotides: TGTGCCAGCAGTGATAGGGACACACAAATGAACACTGAAGCTTTCTTT.

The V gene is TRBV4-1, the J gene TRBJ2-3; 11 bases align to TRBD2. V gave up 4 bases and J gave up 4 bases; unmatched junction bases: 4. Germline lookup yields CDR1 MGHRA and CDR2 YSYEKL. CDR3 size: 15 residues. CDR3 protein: CASSPVLAGADTQYF. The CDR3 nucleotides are TGCGCCAGCAGCCCTGTACTAGCGGGAGCAGATACGCAGTATTTT.

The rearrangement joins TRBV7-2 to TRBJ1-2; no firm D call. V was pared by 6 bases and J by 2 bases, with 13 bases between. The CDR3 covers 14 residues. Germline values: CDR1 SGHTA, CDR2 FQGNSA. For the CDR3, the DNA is TGTGCCAGCAGTCCCTCCGGGAGGAACTATGGCTACACCTTC. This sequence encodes CASSPSGRNYGYTF.

The CDR3 DNA follows: TGTGCCAGCAGACAGGGCTACACCTTC. Protein product: CASRQGYTF. This sequence joins TRBV27 and TRBJ1-2; D is unclear. Trimming left V 6 bases short and J 8 bases short, with 4 bases between. From germline, CDR1 is MNHEY and CDR2 SMNVEV (reference sequence). The CDR3 totals 9 residues.

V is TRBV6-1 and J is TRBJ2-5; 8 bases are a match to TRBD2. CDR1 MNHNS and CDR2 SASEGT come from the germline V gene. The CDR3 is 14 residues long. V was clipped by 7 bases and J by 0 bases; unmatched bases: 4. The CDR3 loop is CASNERGHQETQYF. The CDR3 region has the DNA TGTGCCAGCAATGAGCGGGGGCACCAAGAGACCCAGTACTTC.

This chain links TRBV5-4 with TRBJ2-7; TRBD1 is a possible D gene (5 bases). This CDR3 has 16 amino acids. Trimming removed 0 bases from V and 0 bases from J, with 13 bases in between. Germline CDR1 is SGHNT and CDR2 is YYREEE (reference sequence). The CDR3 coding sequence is TGTGCCAGCAGCTTGGCCACTGACAGACTCTCCTACGAGCAGTACTTC. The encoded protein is CASSLATDRLSYEQYF.

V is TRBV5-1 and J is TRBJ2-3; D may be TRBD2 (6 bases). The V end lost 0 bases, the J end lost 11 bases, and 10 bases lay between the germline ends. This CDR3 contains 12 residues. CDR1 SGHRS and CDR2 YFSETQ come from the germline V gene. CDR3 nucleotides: TGCGCCAGCAGCTTGGAAGTTAGCGGGCAGTATTTT. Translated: CASSLEVSGQYF.

The CDR3 DNA is TGCAGCGTTGACTCGGGACTAGCGGACGGGGAGCTGTTTTTT. Its protein is CSVDSGLADGELFF. The chain carries TRBV29-1 and TRBJ2-2; TRBD2 matches at 11 bases. The CDR3 has 14 amino acids. Germline-derived CDR1 and CDR2 are SQVTM and ANQGSEA. Losses at the gene ends were 3 bases for V and 7 bases for J; bases not matched to a gene: 4.

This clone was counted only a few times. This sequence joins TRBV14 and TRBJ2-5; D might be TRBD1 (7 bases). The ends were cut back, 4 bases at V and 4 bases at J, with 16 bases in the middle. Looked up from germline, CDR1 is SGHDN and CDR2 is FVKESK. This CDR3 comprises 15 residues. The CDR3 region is CASSRRGRGAETQYF. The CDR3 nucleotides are TGTGCCAGCAGCCGAAGGGGCAGGGGGGCAGAGACCCAGTACTTC.

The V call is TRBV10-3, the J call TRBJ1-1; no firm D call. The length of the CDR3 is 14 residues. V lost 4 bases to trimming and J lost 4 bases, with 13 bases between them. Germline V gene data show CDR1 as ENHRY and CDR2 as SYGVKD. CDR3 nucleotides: TGTGCCATCAGTGTTTCAGGCTCAGGCACTGAAGCTTTCTTT. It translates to CAISVSGSGTEAFF.

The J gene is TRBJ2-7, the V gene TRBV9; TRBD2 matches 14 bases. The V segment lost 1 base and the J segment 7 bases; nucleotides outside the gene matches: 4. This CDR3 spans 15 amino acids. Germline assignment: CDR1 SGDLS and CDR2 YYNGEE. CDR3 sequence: CASSVTTSGGEEQYF. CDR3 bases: TGTGCCAGCAGCGTAACGACTAGCGGGGGGGAGGAGCAGTACTTC.

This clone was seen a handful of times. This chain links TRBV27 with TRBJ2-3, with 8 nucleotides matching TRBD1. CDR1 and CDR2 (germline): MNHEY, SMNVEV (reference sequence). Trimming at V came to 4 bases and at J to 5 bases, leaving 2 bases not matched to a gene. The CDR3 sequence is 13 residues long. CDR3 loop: CASSSGTGDTQYF. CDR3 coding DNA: TGTGCCAGCAGTTCCGGGACAGGAGATACGCAGTATTTT.

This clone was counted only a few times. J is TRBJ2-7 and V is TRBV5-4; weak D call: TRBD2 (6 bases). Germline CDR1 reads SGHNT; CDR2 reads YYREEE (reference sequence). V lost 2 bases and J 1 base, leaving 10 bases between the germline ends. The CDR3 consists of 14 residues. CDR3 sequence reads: CASSFGRNSYEQYF. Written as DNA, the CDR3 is TGTGCCAGCAGCTTTGGGAGGAATTCCTACGAGCAGTACTTC.

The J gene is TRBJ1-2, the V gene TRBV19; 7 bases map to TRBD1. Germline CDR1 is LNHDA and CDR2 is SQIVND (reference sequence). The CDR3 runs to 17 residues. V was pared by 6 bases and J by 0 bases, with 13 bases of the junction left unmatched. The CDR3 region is CASRPTGEEQANYGYTF. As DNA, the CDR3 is TGTGCCAGTAGGCCTACAGGGGAGGAACAGGCTAACTATGGCTACACCTTC.

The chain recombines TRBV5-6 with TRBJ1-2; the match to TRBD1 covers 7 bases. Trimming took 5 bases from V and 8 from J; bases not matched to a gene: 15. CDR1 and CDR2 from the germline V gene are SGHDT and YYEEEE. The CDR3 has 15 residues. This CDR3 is CASRLDREPWKGYTF. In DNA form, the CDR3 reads TGTGCCAGCAGGTTAGACAGGGAGCCTTGGAAGGGCTACACCTTC.

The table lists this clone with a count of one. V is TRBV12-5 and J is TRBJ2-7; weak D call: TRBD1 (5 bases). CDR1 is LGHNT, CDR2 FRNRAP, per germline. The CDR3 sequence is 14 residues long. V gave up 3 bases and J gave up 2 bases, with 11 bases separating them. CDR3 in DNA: TGTGCTAGTGGTTTTGGACAAGGGACCTACGAGCAGTACTTC. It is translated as CASGFGQGTYEQYF.

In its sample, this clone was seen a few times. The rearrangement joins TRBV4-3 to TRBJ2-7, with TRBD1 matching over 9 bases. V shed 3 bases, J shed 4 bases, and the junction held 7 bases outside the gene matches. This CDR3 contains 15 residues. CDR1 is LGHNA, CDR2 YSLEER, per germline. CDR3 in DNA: TGCGCCAGCAGCCAGAAACAGGGGGCAAGGTACGAGCAGTACTTC. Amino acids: CASSQKQGARYEQYF.

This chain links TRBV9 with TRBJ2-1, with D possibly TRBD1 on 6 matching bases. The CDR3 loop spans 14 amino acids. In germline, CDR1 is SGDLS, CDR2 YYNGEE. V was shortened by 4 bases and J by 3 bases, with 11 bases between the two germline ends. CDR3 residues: CASSSRDNYNEQFF. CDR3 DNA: TGTGCCAGCAGCTCCCGGGACAACTACAATGAGCAGTTCTTC.

CDR3 amino acids: CSPRREDYGYTF. For the CDR3, the DNA is TGCAGCCCTCGGAGGGAAGACTATGGCTACACCTTC. The V call is TRBV29-1, the J call TRBJ1-2; D is uncertain. CDR1 SQVTM and CDR2 ANQGSEA come from the germline V gene. This CDR3 has 12 amino acids. Trimming pared 8 bases from V and 3 bases from J, leaving 13 bases between. The full variable domain, with the rest looked up from reference TRBV29-1 and TRBJ1-2, is SAVISQKPSRDICQRGTSLTIQCQVDSQVTMMFWYRQQPGQSLTLIATANQGSEATYESGFVIDKFPISRPNLTFSTLTVSNMSPEDSSIYLCSPRREDYGYTFGSGTRLTVV.